Shown below are 10 T cell receptor beta chains from a single sample sequenced in a study of blood T cell repertoires in COVID-19. Here immunoSEQ multiplex PCR was the method, and the copy in TCRdb shows in-frame clones only, minus some. The table has over 200,000 clones, around nine tenths seen once. Sequenced material: peripheral blood. The receptors were gathered from a man in his 60s who had recovered from COVID-19.

The chain combines TRBV7-2 with TRBJ1-1, with D perhaps TRBD1 (6 bases). The CDR3 has 16 residues. The V gene's germline CDR1 is SGHTA and CDR2 FQGNSA. The V end was cut by 2 bases, the J end by 5 bases, with 18 bases between. CDR3 sequence reads: CASSLSPRGAGTEAFF. The CDR3 coding sequence is TGTGCCAGCAGCTTATCCCCACGGGGGGCTGGGACTGAAGCTTTCTTT.

This CDR3 reads CASSLSAGTGGSSEQFF. The CDR3 DNA sequence: TGTGCCAGCAGCCTTTCTGCGGGGACAGGGGGTTCAAGTGAGCAGTTCTTC. This chain joins TRBV3-1 (or the pseudogene TRBV3-2) and TRBJ2-1, with TRBD1 matching over 11 bases. Trimming cost V 4 bases and J 9 bases; bases outside gene matches: 14. Germline V gene data show CDR1 as LGHDT and CDR2 as YNNKEL (reference sequence). The CDR3 has 17 residues.

Regarding this clone: Within the sample, other DNA sequences also encode this same CDR3. The rearrangement uses TRBV3-1 (or the pseudogene TRBV3-2) and TRBJ1-2; TRBD1 is a possible D gene (5 bases). Trimming took off 1 base at V and 4 bases at J, with 10 bases between the two ends. CDR1 is LGHDT and CDR2 is YNNKEL in the germline V gene (reference sequence). CDR3 size: 14 residues. In nucleotides, the CDR3 is TGTGCCAGCAGCCAAGGGGGCTGGGTCTATGGCTACACCTTC. It codes for CASSQGGWVYGYTF.

V is TRBV7-3 and J is TRBJ2-3, with 8 bases lining up with TRBD1. CDR3 length: 17 residues. Germline V lookup: CDR1 SGHTA, CDR2 FQGTGA. V lost 5 bases, J lost 4 bases, and 14 bases stayed unmatched. CDR3: CASSLTPPGGGPDTQYF. For the CDR3, the DNA is TGTGCCAGCAGCCTTACTCCGCCAGGGGGCGGTCCAGATACGCAGTATTTT.

The chain couples TRBV18 to TRBJ2-5; D possibly corresponds to TRBD1 (5 bases). Germline V gives CDR1 KGHSH, CDR2 LQKENI. The germline V and J ends were trimmed by 2 bases and 4 bases, with 8 bases remaining between them. CDR3 size: 13 residues. The chain's CDR3 is CASSPTQGETQYF. CDR3 nucleotide sequence: TGTGCCAGCTCACCAACTCAGGGAGAGACCCAGTACTTC.

The V call is TRBV7-3, the J call TRBJ1-3, with no clear D. V dropped 4 bases and J dropped 4 bases, with 11 bases sitting between them. Germline V lookup: CDR1 SGHTA, CDR2 FQGTGA. This CDR3 is built from 14 residues. The CDR3 DNA is TGTGCCAGCAGCTCCCCCGCGTCCGGAAACACCATATATTTT. This gives the protein CASSSPASGNTIYF.

This clone was observed at least ten times. The J gene is TRBJ2-2, the V gene TRBV14; 8 positions match TRBD2. Germline V gives CDR1 SGHDN, CDR2 FVKESK. V lost 4 bases to trimming and J lost 4 bases; unmatched junction nucleotides: 5. CDR3 size: 15 residues. The CDR3: CASSPVAGSTGELFF. The CDR3 region has the DNA TGTGCCAGCAGCCCAGTAGCGGGAAGCACCGGGGAGCTGTTTTTT.

This clone was detected a few times. This chain links TRBV6-5 with TRBJ2-5, with 7 bases that match TRBD2. The CDR3 is 14 amino acids. The ends lost 9 bases at V and 7 bases at J; junction bases unmatched: 14. From germline, CDR1 is MNHEY and CDR2 SVGAGI. CDR3 in DNA: TGTGCCAGTGGGACGGGAGGTGGTTACGGGACCCAGTACTTC. Amino acids: CASGTGGGYGTQYF.

This clone was observed a single time. The chain recombines TRBV7-2 with TRBJ1-1; D gene unclear. V lost 5 bases and J 1 base, leaving 11 bases between the germline ends. CDR3 length equals 14 residues. Germline V lookup: CDR1 SGHTA, CDR2 FQGNSA. The CDR3 coding sequence is TGTGCCAGCAGCCATCAGGTGGGGAACACTGAAGCTTTCTTT. This encodes CASSHQVGNTEAFF.

This chain links TRBV5-1 with TRBJ2-6; D ambiguous. There are 14 residues in the CDR3. Germline CDR1 reads SGHRS; CDR2 reads YFSETQ. Trimming left V 0 bases short and J 3 bases short, with 4 bases between. The CDR3 loop reads CASSLDGGANVLTF. CDR3 sequence (DNA): TGCGCCAGCAGCTTGGACGGTGGGGCCAACGTCCTGACTTTC. Using reference TRBV5-1 and TRBJ2-6 for the parts outside the CDR3, the full variable domain is KAGVTQTPRYLIKTRGQQVTLSCSPISGHRSVSWYQQTPGQGLQFLFEYFSETQRNKGNFPGRFSGRQFSNSRSEMNVSTLELGDSALYLCASSLDGGANVLTFGAGSRLTVL.